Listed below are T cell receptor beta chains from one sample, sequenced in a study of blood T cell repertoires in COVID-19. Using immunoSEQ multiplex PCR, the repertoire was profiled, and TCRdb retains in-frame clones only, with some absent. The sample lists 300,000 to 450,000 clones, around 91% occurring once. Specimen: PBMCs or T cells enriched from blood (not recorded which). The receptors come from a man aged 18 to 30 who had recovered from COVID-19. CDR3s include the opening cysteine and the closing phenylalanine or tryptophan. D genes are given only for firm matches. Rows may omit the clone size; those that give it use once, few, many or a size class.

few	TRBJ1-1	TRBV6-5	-	CASRRAPVGTEAFF	TGTGCCAGCAGACGCGCCCCTGTCGGGACTGAAGCTTTCTTT
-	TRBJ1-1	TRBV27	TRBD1	CASSWTGALNTEAFF	TGTGCCAGCAGTTGGACAGGGGCATTGAACACTGAAGCTTTCTTT
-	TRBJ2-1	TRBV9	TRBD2	CASSEWGGHNEQFF	TGTGCCAGCAGCGAGTGGGGGGGACACAATGAGCAGTTCTTC
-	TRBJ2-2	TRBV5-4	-	CASSLFGTGELFF	TGTGCCAGCAGCTTGTTCGGGACCGGGGAGCTGTTTTTT
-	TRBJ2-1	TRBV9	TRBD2	CASSALAGSSYNEQFF	TGTGCCAGCAGCGCCCTAGCGGGGAGCTCCTACAATGAGCAGTTCTTC
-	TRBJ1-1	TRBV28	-	CASSKLGTRGLNTEAFF	TGTGCCAGCAGTAAGTTGGGAACAAGGGGGTTGAACACTGAAGCTTTCTTT
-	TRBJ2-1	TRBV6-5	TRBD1	CATTRTGGPYNEQFF	TGTGCCACTACAAGGACAGGGGGCCCTTACAATGAGCAGTTCTTC
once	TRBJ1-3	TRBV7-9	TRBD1	CASSLTGGGWIAGNTIYF	TGTGCCAGCAGCTTAACAGGGGGCGGTTGGATTGCTGGAAACACCATATATTTT
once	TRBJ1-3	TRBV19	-	CASSSTGTPSGNTIYF	TGTGCCAGTAGTAGTACAGGTACCCCCTCTGGAAACACCATATATTTT
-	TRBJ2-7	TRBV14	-	CASSQGGEEQYF	TGTGCCAGCAGCCAAGGAGGCGAGGAGCAGTACTTC
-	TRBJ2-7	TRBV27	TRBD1	CASSSGTGLEEQYF	TGTGCCAGCAGTTCTGGGACAGGGCTGGAAGAGCAGTACTTC
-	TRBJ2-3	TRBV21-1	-	CASSPVGVPTDTQYF	TGTGCCAGCAGCCCGGTAGGGGTCCCGACAGATACGCAGTATTTT
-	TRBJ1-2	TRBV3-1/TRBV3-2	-	CASSQRGRALTPNYGYTF	TGTGCCAGCAGCCAAAGGGGGAGGGCCCTGACTCCTAACTATGGCTACACCTTC
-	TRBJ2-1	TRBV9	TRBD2	CASSLAGYNEQFF	TGTGCCAGCAGTCTAGCGGGGTACAATGAGCAGTTCTTC
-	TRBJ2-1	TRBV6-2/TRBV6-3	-	CASSYSGRGTYNEQFF	TGTGCCAGCAGTTACTCGGGCAGGGGTACCTACAATGAGCAGTTCTTC
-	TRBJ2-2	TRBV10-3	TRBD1	CASSGTDNTGELFF	TGTGCCAGTTCCGGGACAGACAACACCGGGGAGCTGTTTTTT
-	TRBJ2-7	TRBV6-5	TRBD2	CASSRDYYEQYF	TGTGCCAGCAGCCGGGACTACTACGAGCAGTACTTC
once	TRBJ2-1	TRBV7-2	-	CASSLEDLRGEQFF	TGTGCCAGCAGCTTAGAAGACCTCCGGGGTGAGCAGTTCTTC
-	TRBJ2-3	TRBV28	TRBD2	CASSLALAGGPDTQYF	TGTGCCAGCAGTTTAGCACTAGCGGGAGGCCCAGATACGCAGTATTTT
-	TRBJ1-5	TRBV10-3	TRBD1	CAISTDRERPQHF	TGTGCCATCAGTACAGACAGGGAGAGGCCCCAGCATTTT
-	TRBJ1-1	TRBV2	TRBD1	CASSRTGGTNTEAFF	TGTGCCAGCAGTAGGACAGGGGGCACGAACACTGAAGCTTTCTTT
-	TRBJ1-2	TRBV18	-	CASSPTGPSLQLSGYTF	TGTGCCAGCTCACCGACAGGACCGAGTTTGCAATTGAGTGGCTACACCTTC
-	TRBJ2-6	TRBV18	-	CASSLQGTYLPSGANVLTF	TGTGCCAGCTCACTACAGGGTACTTACCTCCCCTCTGGGGCCAACGTCCTGACTTTC
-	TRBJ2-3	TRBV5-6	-	CASSLRSDTQYF	TGTGCCAGCAGCCTCCGGTCAGATACGCAGTATTTT
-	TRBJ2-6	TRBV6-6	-	CASTRSGVTAYSGANVLTF	TGTGCCAGCACCCGATCTGGGGTGACAGCCTACTCTGGGGCCAACGTCCTGACTTTC
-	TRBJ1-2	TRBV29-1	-	CSVEGGDWGYTF	TGCAGCGTTGAGGGAGGGGACTGGGGCTACACCTTC
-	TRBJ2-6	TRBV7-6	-	CASSQRANSGANVLTF	TGTGCCAGCAGCCAGAGGGCAAACTCTGGGGCCAACGTCCTGACTTTC
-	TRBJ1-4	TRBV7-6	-	CASSLGGSTGHGEKLFF	TGTGCCAGCAGCTTAGGGGGGTCGACAGGTCATGGTGAAAAACTGTTTTTT
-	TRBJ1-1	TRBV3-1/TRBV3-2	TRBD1	CASSRGDSQYTEAFF	TGTGCCAGCAGCCGGGGGGACAGCCAGTACACTGAAGCTTTCTTT
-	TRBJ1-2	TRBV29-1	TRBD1	CSVELSDRVHGYTF	TGCAGCGTTGAGTTATCCGACAGGGTCCATGGCTACACCTTC
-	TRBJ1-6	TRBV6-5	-	CASSAGVVVGPLHF	TGTGCCAGCAGCGCGGGGGTCGTCGTAGGACCCCTCCACTTT
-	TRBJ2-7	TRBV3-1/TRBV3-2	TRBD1	CASSPRQQGSTYEQYF	TGTGCCAGCAGCCCTCGCCAACAGGGGTCAACCTACGAGCAGTACTTC
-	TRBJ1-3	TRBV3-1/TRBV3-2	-	CASSQDPFNGNTIYF	TGTGCCAGCAGCCAAGATCCCTTTAATGGAAACACCATATATTTT
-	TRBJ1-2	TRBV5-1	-	CASSLGGDSPYYGYTF	TGCGCCAGCAGCTTGGGCGGGGACTCACCTTACTATGGCTACACCTTC
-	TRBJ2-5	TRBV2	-	CASSDSGQETQYF	TGTGCCAGCAGTGATTCCGGGCAAGAGACCCAGTACTTC
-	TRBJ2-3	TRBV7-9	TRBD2	CASSPRLAGRSTDTQYF	TGTGCCAGCAGCCCGCGACTAGCGGGACGGAGCACAGATACGCAGTATTTT
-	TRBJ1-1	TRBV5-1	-	CASSLGRNPPVNTEAFF	TGCGCCAGCAGCTTGGGCAGGAATCCTCCGGTGAACACTGAAGCTTTCTTT